The clone carrying this T cell receptor (beta chain) was counted at least ten times. What it recognizes is unknown. This entry belongs to a study of T cells in Graves' hyperthyroidism and ophthalmopathy. Study outcomes and limitations: From stable hyperthyroidism, ophthalmopathy was separated by a 13 V-J model.

CDR3 size: 14 residues. Germline loops: CDR1 SGHTA, CDR2 FQGNSA. V lost 4 bases and J lost 1, with 10 bases in between. Amplification of TCR beta CDR3 regions was performed using RNA transcripts as template. HTBI primers were the set used in a first-round RT-PCR of the TCR CDR3. TCRdb analysed the multiplex PCR reads with MiXCR anew, one entry per CDR3 protein. The sample shows around 190,000 distinct CDR3 sequences, 17% of them seen only once. Calling Graves' hyperthyroidism stable meant ophthalmopathy did not progress within 18 months. The sequence was collected from a woman in her forties or fifties with Graves' hyperthyroidism. The source material was blood. This rearrangement joins TRBV7-2 to TRBJ1-1, with D unclear. CDR3 nucleotides: TGTGCCAGCAGCTCCATGACGGGGAACACTGAAGCTTTCTTT. It translates to CASSSMTGNTEAFF. Combining the CDR3 with reference TRBV7-2 and TRBJ1-1 gives the whole variable domain GAGVSQSPSNKVTEKGKDVELRCDPISGHTALYWYRQSLGQGLEFLIYFQGNSAPDKSGLPSDRFSAERTGGSVSTLTIQRTQQEDSAVYLCASSSMTGNTEAFFGQGTRLTVV.